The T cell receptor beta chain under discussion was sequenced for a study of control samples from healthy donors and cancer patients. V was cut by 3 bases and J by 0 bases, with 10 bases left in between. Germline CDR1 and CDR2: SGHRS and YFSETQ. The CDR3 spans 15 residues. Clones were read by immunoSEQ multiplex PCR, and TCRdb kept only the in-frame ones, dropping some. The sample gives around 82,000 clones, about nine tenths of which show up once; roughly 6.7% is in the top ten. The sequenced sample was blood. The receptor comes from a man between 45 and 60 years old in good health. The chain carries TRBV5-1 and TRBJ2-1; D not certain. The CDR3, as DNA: TGCGCCAGCAGCTCGACACAAGCCTCCTACAATGAGCAGTTCTTC. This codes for CASSSTQASYNEQFF. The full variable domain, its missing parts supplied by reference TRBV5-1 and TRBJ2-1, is KAGVTQTPRYLIKTRGQQVTLSCSPISGHRSVSWYQQTPGQGLQFLFEYFSETQRNKGNFPGRFSGRQFSNSRSEMNVSTLELGDSALYLCASSSTQASYNEQFFGPGTRLTVL.